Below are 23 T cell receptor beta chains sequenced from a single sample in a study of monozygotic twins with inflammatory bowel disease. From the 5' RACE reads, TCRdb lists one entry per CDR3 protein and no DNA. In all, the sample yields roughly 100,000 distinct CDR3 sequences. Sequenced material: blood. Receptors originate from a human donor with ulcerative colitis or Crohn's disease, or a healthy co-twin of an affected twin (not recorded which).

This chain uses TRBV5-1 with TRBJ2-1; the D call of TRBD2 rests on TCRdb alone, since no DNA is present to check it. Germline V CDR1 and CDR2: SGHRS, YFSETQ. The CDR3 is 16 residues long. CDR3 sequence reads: CASSRPSGSSYNEQFF.

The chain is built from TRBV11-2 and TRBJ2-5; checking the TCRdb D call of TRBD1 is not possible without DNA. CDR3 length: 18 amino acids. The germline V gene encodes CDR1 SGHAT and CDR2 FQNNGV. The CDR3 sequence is CASSLVPGGEPPEETQYF.

CDR3 protein: CSASGPGNEKLFF. This chain uses TRBV20-1 with TRBJ1-4; the TCRdb call, TRBD1, lacks DNA for checking. This CDR3 has 13 residues. The germline gives CDR1 DFQATT, CDR2 SNEGSKA (reference sequence).

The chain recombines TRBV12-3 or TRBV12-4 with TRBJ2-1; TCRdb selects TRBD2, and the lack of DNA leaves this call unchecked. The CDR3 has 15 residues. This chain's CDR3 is CASSLSGRAGNEQFF.

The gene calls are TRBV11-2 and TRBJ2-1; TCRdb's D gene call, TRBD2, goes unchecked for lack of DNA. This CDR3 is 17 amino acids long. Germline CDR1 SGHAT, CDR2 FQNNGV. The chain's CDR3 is CASSTGLAGVSYNEQFF. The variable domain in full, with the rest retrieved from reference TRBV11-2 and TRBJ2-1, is EAGVAQSPRYKIIEKRQSVAFWCNPISGHATLYWYQQILGQGPKLLIQFQNNGVVDDSQLPKDRFSAERLKGVDSTLKIQPAKLEDSAVYLCASSTGLAGVSYNEQFFGPGTRLTVL.

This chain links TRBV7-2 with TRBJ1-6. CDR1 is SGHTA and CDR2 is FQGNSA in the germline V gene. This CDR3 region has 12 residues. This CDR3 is CASSHAASPLHF.

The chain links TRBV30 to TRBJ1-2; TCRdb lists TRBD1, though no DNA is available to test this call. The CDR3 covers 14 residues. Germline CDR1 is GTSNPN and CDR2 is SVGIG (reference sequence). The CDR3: CAWSVLGRGGGYTF.

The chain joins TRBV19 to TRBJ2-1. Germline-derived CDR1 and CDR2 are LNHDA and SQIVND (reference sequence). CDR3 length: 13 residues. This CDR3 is CASSIAVAYEQFF.

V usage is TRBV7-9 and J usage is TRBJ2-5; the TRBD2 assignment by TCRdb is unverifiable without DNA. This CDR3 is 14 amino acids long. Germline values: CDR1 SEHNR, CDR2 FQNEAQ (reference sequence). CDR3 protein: CASSLQAGYATQYF.

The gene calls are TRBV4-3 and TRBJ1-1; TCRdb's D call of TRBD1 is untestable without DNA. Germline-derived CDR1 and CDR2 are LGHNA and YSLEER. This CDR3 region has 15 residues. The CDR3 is CASSHADRMNTEAFF.

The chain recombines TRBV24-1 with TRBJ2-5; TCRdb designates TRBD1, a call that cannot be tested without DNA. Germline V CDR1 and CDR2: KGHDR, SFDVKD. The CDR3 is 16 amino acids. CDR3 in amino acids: CATSDLWDRHQETQYF.

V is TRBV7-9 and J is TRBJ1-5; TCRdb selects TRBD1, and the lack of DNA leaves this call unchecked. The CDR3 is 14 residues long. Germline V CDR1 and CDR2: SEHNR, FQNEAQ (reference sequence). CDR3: CASSLDTGSQPQHF.

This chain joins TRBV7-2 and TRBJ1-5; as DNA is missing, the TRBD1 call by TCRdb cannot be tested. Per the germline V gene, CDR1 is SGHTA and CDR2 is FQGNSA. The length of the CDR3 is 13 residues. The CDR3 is CASSPQRGGHSDF. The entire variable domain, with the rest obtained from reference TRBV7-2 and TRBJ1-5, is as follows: GAGVSQSPSNKVTEKGKDVELRCDPISGHTALYWYRQSLGQGLEFLIYFQGNSAPDKSGLPSDRFSAERTGGSVSTLTIQRTQQEDSAVYLCASSPQRGGHSDFGDGTRLSIL.

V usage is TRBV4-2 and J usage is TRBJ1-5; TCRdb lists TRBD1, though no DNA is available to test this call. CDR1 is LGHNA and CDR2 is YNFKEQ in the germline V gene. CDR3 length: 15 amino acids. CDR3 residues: CASSQGAGGGWPQHF.

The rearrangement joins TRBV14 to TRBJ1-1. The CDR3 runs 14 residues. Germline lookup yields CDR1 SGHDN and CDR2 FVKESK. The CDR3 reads CASSPYGRNTEAFF.

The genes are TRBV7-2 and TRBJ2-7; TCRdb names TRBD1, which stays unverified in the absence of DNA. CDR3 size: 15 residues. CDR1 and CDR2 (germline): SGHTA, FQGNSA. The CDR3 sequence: CASSHGDILSYEQYF.

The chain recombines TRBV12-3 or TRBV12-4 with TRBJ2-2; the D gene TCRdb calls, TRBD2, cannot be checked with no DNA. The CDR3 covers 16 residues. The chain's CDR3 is CASRYPSGGKAGELFF.

CDR3 region: CSATPRPRQTLQLSYEQYF. The chain is built from TRBV20-1 and TRBJ2-7; the TRBD1 assignment by TCRdb is unverifiable without DNA. The CDR3 runs to 19 residues. Per the germline V gene, CDR1 is DFQATT and CDR2 is SNEGSKA (reference sequence).

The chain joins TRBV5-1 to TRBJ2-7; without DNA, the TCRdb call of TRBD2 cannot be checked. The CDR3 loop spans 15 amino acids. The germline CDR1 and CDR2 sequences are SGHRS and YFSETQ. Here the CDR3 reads CASSLELAGLYEQYF.

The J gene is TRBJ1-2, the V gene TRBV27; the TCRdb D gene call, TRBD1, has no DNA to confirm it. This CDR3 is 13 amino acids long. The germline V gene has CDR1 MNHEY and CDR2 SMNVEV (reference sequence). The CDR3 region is CASSFRGGLGYTF.

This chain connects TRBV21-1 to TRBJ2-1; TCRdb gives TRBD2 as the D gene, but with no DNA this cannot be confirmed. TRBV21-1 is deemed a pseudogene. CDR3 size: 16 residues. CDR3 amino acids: CASSFLAGGSYNEQFF.

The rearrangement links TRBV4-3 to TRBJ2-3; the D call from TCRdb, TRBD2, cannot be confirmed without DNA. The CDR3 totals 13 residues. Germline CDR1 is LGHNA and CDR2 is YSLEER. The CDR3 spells CASSHSGSDTQYF.

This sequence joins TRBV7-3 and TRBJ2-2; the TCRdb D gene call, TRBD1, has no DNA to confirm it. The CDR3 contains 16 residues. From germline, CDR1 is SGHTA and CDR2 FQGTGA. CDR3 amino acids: CASSLLGGPNTGELFF.